The rows below give T cell receptor beta chains drawn from one sample of a study of blood T cell repertoires in COVID-19. The protocol was immunoSEQ multiplex PCR, while the TCRdb copy is restricted to in-frame clones and leaves out a portion. The repertoire holds about 64,000 clones, around 66% seen once, with around 54% in the top ten. The sample consisted of PBMCs or T cells enriched from blood (not recorded which). The source is a woman aged 55-69 years who had been exposed to COVID-19. CDR3s include the opening cysteine and the closing phenylalanine or tryptophan. Fields, in order: D gene, clone size, J gene, V gene, CDR3 protein, CDR3 DNA. The D gene is left open where the match is weak. The listing skips clone size in some rows; elsewhere it reads once, few, many or a size class.

d_call: TRBD2
clone_size: .
j_call: TRBJ2-7
v_call: TRBV27
cdr3_aa: CASSSPSTSGRYYEQYF
cdr3_nt: TGTGCCAGCAGTTCGCCGTCGACTAGCGGGAGGTATTACGAGCAGTACTTC

d_call: .
clone_size: .
j_call: TRBJ2-3
v_call: TRBV20-1
cdr3_aa: CSASTASFGTDTQYF
cdr3_nt: TGCAGTGCTAGTACCGCGTCGTTTGGCACAGATACGCAGTATTTT

d_call: .
clone_size: .
j_call: TRBJ1-4
v_call: TRBV3-1/TRBV3-2
cdr3_aa: CASSQGGVNEKLFF
cdr3_nt: TGTGCCAGCAGCCAAGGGGGCGTCAATGAAAAACTGTTTTTT

d_call: TRBD2
clone_size: .
j_call: TRBJ2-7
v_call: TRBV29-1
cdr3_aa: CSALLAGYPYEQYF
cdr3_nt: TGCAGCGCCCTCCTAGCGGGGTACCCCTACGAGCAGTACTTC

d_call: TRBD2
clone_size: .
j_call: TRBJ2-1
v_call: TRBV10-2
cdr3_aa: CASSRTSFNLRNTYNEQFF
cdr3_nt: TGCGCCAGCAGTAGGACTAGCTTTAACCTAAGGAACACCTACAATGAGCAGTTCTTC

d_call: .
clone_size: .
j_call: TRBJ1-1
v_call: TRBV6-5
cdr3_aa: CASSLINLGRNTEAFF
cdr3_nt: TGTGCCAGCAGTTTGATCAACTTGGGGAGGAACACTGAAGCTTTCTTT

d_call: .
clone_size: .
j_call: TRBJ1-6
v_call: TRBV29-1
cdr3_aa: CSVAQGANGSPLHF
cdr3_nt: TGCAGCGTAGCACAGGGAGCAAATGGATCACCCCTCCACTTT

d_call: TRBD2
clone_size: .
j_call: TRBJ2-3
v_call: TRBV2
cdr3_aa: CASRDGTSHTDTQYF
cdr3_nt: TGTGCCAGCAGAGACGGGACTAGTCACACAGATACGCAGTATTTT

d_call: TRBD2
clone_size: .
j_call: TRBJ2-1
v_call: TRBV29-1
cdr3_aa: CSVGSGGIGEQFF
cdr3_nt: TGCAGCGTAGGTAGCGGGGGGATCGGTGAGCAGTTCTTC

d_call: .
clone_size: .
j_call: TRBJ1-5
v_call: TRBV5-1
cdr3_aa: CASSLGTRYNQPQHF
cdr3_nt: TGCGCCAGCAGCTTGGGGACACGCTATAATCAGCCCCAGCATTTT

d_call: .
clone_size: .
j_call: TRBJ1-1
v_call: TRBV7-9
cdr3_aa: CASSSTHGRGVPNTEAFF
cdr3_nt: TGTGCCAGCAGCTCAACCCACGGGCGGGGGGTACCTAACACTGAAGCTTTCTTT

d_call: .
clone_size: .
j_call: TRBJ2-2
v_call: TRBV14
cdr3_aa: CASRGDFATGELFF
cdr3_nt: TGTGCCAGCAGAGGGGACTTCGCGACCGGGGAGCTGTTTTTT

d_call: TRBD1
clone_size: .
j_call: TRBJ2-5
v_call: TRBV6-5
cdr3_aa: CASKDRAETQYF
cdr3_nt: TGTGCCTCCAAGGACAGGGCAGAGACCCAGTACTTC

d_call: .
clone_size: once
j_call: TRBJ1-5
v_call: TRBV7-9
cdr3_aa: CASSSGVQPQHF
cdr3_nt: TGTGCCAGCAGCTCCGGGGTCCAGCCCCAGCATTTT

d_call: TRBD2
clone_size: .
j_call: TRBJ2-1
v_call: TRBV9
cdr3_aa: CASGTSGYNEQFF
cdr3_nt: TGTGCCAGCGGGACTAGCGGTTACAATGAGCAGTTCTTC

d_call: .
clone_size: .
j_call: TRBJ1-1
v_call: TRBV5-1
cdr3_aa: CASSLDNAGSRFF
cdr3_nt: TGCGCCAGCAGCTTGGATAACGCCGGCTCGCGGTTCTTT

d_call: TRBD1
clone_size: .
j_call: TRBJ1-5
v_call: TRBV7-3
cdr3_aa: CASSRTGGQPQHF
cdr3_nt: TGTGCCAGCAGTCGGACAGGGGGCCAGCCCCAGCATTTT

d_call: .
clone_size: .
j_call: TRBJ1-2
v_call: TRBV2
cdr3_aa: CASRPEQGANYGYTF
cdr3_nt: TGTGCCAGCAGGCCCGAACAGGGAGCTAACTATGGCTACACCTTC

d_call: .
clone_size: .
j_call: TRBJ1-5
v_call: TRBV30
cdr3_aa: CAWSEEVEVQPQHF
cdr3_nt: TGTGCCTGGAGTGAAGAGGTGGAGGTTCAGCCCCAGCATTTT

d_call: TRBD1
clone_size: .
j_call: TRBJ1-6
v_call: TRBV7-8
cdr3_aa: CASSAMTGGANNSPLHF
cdr3_nt: TGTGCCAGCAGCGCAATGACAGGGGGCGCGAATAATTCACCCCTCCACTTT

d_call: .
clone_size: .
j_call: TRBJ2-5
v_call: TRBV9
cdr3_aa: CASSVESQGGTQYF
cdr3_nt: TGTGCCAGCAGCGTAGAAAGCCAAGGGGGGACCCAGTACTTC

d_call: .
clone_size: .
j_call: TRBJ1-1
v_call: TRBV28
cdr3_aa: CALSGRLTEAFF
cdr3_nt: TGTGCCCTAAGCGGCAGGTTGACTGAAGCTTTCTTT

d_call: TRBD1
clone_size: many
j_call: TRBJ1-6
v_call: TRBV11-2
cdr3_aa: CASSLRQGNSPLHF
cdr3_nt: TGTGCCAGCAGCTTACGACAGGGGAATTCACCCCTCCACTTT

d_call: TRBD2
clone_size: .
j_call: TRBJ2-5
v_call: TRBV2
cdr3_aa: CARTSGRGETQYF
cdr3_nt: TGTGCCAGGACTAGCGGGAGGGGAGAGACCCAGTACTTC

d_call: .
clone_size: .
j_call: TRBJ1-1
v_call: TRBV5-5
cdr3_aa: CASSGRGAGGTEAFF
cdr3_nt: TGTGCCAGCAGCGGGAGAGGAGCGGGTGGCACTGAAGCTTTCTTT

d_call: .
clone_size: .
j_call: TRBJ2-6
v_call: TRBV24-1
cdr3_aa: CATSDPSGANVLTF
cdr3_nt: TGTGCCACCAGTGACCCATCTGGGGCCAACGTCCTGACTTTC

d_call: .
clone_size: few
j_call: TRBJ1-3
v_call: TRBV7-9
cdr3_aa: CAPAEPSGNTIYF
cdr3_nt: TGTGCCCCCGCCGAGCCCTCTGGAAACACCATATATTTT

d_call: TRBD1
clone_size: .
j_call: TRBJ2-2
v_call: TRBV19
cdr3_aa: CASSIVGQVKAGELFF
cdr3_nt: TGTGCCAGTAGTATAGTAGGACAGGTAAAAGCCGGGGAGCTGTTTTTT

d_call: .
clone_size: .
j_call: TRBJ2-1
v_call: TRBV27
cdr3_aa: CASSLTGKGEQFF
cdr3_nt: TGTGCCAGCAGCTTGACAGGCAAGGGCGAGCAGTTCTTC

d_call: .
clone_size: .
j_call: TRBJ1-3
v_call: TRBV30
cdr3_aa: CAWSQGDSSGNTIYF
cdr3_nt: TGTGCCTGGTCCCAGGGCGACTCCTCTGGAAACACCATATATTTT

d_call: TRBD1
clone_size: .
j_call: TRBJ2-3
v_call: TRBV20-1
cdr3_aa: CSASSPPGTGSTDTQYF
cdr3_nt: TGCAGTGCTAGTTCTCCGCCCGGGACAGGAAGCACAGATACGCAGTATTTT

d_call: .
clone_size: .
j_call: TRBJ1-4
v_call: TRBV21-1
cdr3_aa: CASSKVDRNEKLFF
cdr3_nt: TGTGCCAGCAGCAAAGTGGACAGAAATGAAAAACTGTTTTTT

d_call: .
clone_size: .
j_call: TRBJ2-4
v_call: TRBV11-2
cdr3_aa: CASSLEGGPLNIQYF
cdr3_nt: TGTGCCAGCAGCTTAGAGGGGGGACCGCTAAACATTCAGTACTTC

d_call: .
clone_size: .
j_call: TRBJ2-6
v_call: TRBV5-1
cdr3_aa: CASSSGAGANVLTF
cdr3_nt: TGCGCCAGCAGCTCAGGGGCTGGGGCCAACGTCCTGACTTTC

d_call: TRBD1
clone_size: .
j_call: TRBJ1-4
v_call: TRBV7-2
cdr3_aa: CASSLSSPGQHNEKLFF
cdr3_nt: TGTGCCAGCAGCTTATCCTCTCCGGGACAGCATAATGAAAAACTGTTTTTT

d_call: TRBD1
clone_size: .
j_call: TRBJ2-7
v_call: TRBV6-1
cdr3_aa: CASSDGDRGTYEQYF
cdr3_nt: TGTGCCAGCAGTGACGGGGACAGGGGTACATACGAGCAGTACTTC

d_call: .
clone_size: once
j_call: TRBJ1-6
v_call: TRBV6-5
cdr3_aa: CATSPLHREYSPLHF
cdr3_nt: TGTGCCACCTCGCCCCTGCACAGGGAGTATTCACCCCTCCACTTT